The sequence of this T cell receptor (beta chain) was determined in a study of chemoradiotherapy in HPV16-positive cancers. Study as a whole: A couple of HPV16-positive patients' cells yielded candidate HPV-specific clones and common motifs. Regarding the study as a whole: HPV-specific T cells were functionally defined from only a couple of HPV16-positive patients. In HPV16-positive patients, HPV-responsive T-cell expansion tracked better recurrence-free survival.

With 7 bases clipped from V and 1 base from J, the junction kept 6 bases outside the gene matches. The CDR3 totals 14 residues. Germline assignment: CDR1 LNHNV and CDR2 YYDKDF (reference sequence). Data came from immunoSEQ multiplex PCR; TCRdb stores just in-frame clones and leaves some out. The sample includes approximately 11,000 clones, over 60% of them seen just once. A note on this clone: Its antigen is not known.

Sample collection occurred from a patient who underwent chemoradiotherapy. This TCR was recovered from a human donor with HPV-associated anogenital cancer. This rearrangement joins TRBV15 to TRBJ1-1, with 7 nucleotides matching TRBD1. In DNA, the CDR3 is TGTGCCACCACCCTAGACAGGGCGAACACTGAAGCTTTCTTT. Its protein product is CATTLDRANTEAFF.